The text below deals with one T cell receptor (beta chain). Sequencing was performed with immunoSEQ multiplex PCR; in TCRdb, only in-frame clones are kept and a portion is missing. The table includes roughly 37,000 clones, 65% to 80% detected once. Trimming pared 6 bases from V and 0 bases from J, leaving 7 bases between. The germline V gene encodes CDR1 WNHNN and CDR2 SYGVQD (reference sequence). This CDR3 has 13 amino acids. This sample is drawn from a study of blood T cell repertoires in COVID-19. The chain joins TRBV10-1 to TRBJ2-3, with D possibly TRBD2 on 6 matching bases. The sequencing input was peripheral blood. The TCR sequence derives from a man in his 60s with active COVID-19. CDR3 coding DNA: TGCGCCAGCAGACGGGAGAGCACAGATACGCAGTATTTT. Amino acid sequence: CASRRESTDTQYF.